This TCR beta chain was captured in a study of T cell responses to AZD1222 COVID-19 vaccine. Remarks on this clone: Its antigen is as yet unknown.

Study-wide results and limits: Spike-specific TCR breadth rose after two AZD1222 doses, and depth rose as well. The CD4 TCRs associated with vaccination extended across spike and predominated at 160-218 and 743-854.

Deletions cut 3 bases from V and 0 bases from J, with 12 bases between. The CDR3 runs to 17 residues. Germline values: CDR1 SEHNR, CDR2 FQNEAQ (reference sequence). Libraries were prepared by immunoSEQ multiplex PCR; TCRdb keeps only in-frame clonotypes and omits some of them. The sample yields under 150,000 clones, roughly 93% seen once. This TCR came from an adult in good health. Sequenced material: peripheral blood, taken on day 0 of AZD1222 vaccination. The chain joins TRBV7-9 to TRBJ1-6, with D hard to call. The DNA for the CDR3 is TGTGCCAGCAGCTTTGGACCCGGAGGCTCCTATAATTCACCCCTCCACTTT. It encodes CASSFGPGGSYNSPLHF.